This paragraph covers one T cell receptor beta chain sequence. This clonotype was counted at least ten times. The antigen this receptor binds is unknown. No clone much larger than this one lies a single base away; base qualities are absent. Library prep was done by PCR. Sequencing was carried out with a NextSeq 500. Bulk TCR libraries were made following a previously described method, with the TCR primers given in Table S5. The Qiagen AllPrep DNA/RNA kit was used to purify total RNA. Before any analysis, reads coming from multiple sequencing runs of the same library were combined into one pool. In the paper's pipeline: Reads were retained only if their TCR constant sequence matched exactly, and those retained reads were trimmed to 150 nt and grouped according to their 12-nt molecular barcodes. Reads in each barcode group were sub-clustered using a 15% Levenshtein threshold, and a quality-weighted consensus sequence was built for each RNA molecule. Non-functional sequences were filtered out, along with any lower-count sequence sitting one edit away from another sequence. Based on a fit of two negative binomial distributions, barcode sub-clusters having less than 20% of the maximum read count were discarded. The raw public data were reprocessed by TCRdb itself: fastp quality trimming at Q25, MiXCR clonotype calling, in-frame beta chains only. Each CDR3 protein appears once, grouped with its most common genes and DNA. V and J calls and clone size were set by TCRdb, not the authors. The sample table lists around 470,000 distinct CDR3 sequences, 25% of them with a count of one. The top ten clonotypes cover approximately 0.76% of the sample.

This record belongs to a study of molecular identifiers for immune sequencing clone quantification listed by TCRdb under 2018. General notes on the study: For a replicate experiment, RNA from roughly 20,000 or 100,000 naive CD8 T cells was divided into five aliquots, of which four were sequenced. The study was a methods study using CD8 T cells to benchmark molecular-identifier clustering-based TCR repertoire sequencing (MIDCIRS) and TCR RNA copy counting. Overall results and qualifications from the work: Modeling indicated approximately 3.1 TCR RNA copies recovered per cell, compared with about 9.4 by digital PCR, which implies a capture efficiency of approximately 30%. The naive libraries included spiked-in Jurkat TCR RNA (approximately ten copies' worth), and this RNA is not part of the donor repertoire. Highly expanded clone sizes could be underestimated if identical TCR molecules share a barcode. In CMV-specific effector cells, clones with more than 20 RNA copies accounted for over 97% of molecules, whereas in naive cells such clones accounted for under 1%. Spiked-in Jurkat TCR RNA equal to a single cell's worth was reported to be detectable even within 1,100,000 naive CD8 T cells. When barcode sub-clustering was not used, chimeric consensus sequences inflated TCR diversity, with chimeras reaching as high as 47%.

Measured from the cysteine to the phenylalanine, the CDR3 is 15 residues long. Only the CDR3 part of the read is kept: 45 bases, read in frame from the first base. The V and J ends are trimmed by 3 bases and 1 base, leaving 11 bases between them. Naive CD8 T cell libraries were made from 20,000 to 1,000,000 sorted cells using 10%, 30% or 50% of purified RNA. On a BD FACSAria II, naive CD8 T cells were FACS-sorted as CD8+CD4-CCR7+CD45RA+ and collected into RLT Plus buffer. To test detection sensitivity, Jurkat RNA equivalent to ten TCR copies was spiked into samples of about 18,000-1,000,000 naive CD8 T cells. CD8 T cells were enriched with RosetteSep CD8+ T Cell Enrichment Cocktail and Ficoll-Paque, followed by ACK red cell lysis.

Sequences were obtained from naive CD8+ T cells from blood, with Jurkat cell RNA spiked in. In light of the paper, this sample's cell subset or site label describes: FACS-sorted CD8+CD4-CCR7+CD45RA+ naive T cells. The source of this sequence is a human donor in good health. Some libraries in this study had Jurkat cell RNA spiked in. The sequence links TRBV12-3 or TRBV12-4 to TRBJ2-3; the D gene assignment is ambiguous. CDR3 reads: CASSFKTRRTDTQYF. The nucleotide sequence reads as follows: TGTGCCAGCAGTTTTAAAACAAGGCGCACAGATACGCAGTATTTT.